What follows describes a single T cell receptor beta chain. TCRdb keeps only in-frame clones here, not all; method: immunoSEQ multiplex PCR. The profile shows some 200,000 clones, just under 85% of them singletons. This record belongs to a study of blood T cell repertoires in COVID-19. Turning to the study itself: Sample material is recorded as cDNA or gDNA derived from T cells, B-cell-depleted T cells, or PBMCs.

The CDR3 has 14 amino acids. Sequences were obtained from PBMCs or T cells enriched from blood (not recorded which). The genes are TRBV21-1 and TRBJ1-1; TRBD1 reflects the table's D call only, with no check against the DNA. TRBV21-1 counts as a pseudogene. The sequence came from a woman between 40 and 50 years old with acute COVID-19. The CDR3: CASSKGYSSPEAFF. In nucleotides, the CDR3 is TGTGCCAGCAGCAAAGGGTACAGCAGCCCTGAAGCTTTCTTT.